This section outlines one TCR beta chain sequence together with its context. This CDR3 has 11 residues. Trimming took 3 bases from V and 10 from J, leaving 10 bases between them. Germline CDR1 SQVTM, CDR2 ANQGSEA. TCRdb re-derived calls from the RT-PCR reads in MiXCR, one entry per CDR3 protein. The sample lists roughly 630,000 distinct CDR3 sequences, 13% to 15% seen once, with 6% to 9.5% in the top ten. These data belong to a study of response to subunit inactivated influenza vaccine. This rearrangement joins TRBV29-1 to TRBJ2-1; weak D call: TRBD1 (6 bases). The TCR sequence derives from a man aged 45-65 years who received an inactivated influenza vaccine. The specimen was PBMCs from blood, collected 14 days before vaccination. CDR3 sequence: CSVDRGREQFF. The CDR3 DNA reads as TGCAGCGTTGACAGGGGTCGGGAGCAGTTCTTC.